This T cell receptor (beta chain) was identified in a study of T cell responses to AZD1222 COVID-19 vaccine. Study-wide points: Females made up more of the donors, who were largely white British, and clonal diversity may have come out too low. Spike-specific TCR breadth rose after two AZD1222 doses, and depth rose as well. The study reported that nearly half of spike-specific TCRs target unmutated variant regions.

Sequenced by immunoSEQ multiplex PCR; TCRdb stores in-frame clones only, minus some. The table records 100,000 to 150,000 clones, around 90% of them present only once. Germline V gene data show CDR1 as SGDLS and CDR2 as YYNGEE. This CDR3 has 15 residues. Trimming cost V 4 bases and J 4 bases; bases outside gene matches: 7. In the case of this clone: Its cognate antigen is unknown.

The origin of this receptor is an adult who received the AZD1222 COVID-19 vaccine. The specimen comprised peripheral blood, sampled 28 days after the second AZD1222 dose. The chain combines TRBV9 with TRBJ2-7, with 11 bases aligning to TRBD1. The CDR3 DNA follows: TGTGCCAGCAGCCCTCGGACAGGGGGCAGTTACGAGCAGTACTTC. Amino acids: CASSPRTGGSYEQYF.